This TCR beta chain was identified during a study of shared clonotypes between healthy human individuals. Study-level information: Aged between 18 and 49, the donors were a couple of women and a few men. Overall study results and limits: Represented genetic and exposure-history diversity was restricted by having few donors.

Replicate PCRs were loaded with 250 to 300 ng DNA from unsorted PBMC, some 30,000 T cell genomes. Using immunoSEQ multiplex PCR, the repertoire was profiled, and TCRdb retains in-frame clones only, with some absent. The top ten hold around 13% of the sample, which has about 560,000 clones, around 81% seen once. Researchers drew on tens of millions of PBMCs for genomic DNA from unsorted samples. The V end lost 2 bases, the J end lost 5 bases, and 15 bases lay between the germline ends. CDR3 size: 15 residues. From germline, CDR1 is SEHNR and CDR2 FQNEAQ (reference sequence). Concerning this clone itself: Its antigen is still unknown.

The chain carries TRBV7-9 and TRBJ2-5; D may be TRBD2 (6 bases). The origin of this receptor is a woman aged 40 to 50 in good health. Some clones in this sample may be carry-over from other donors' samples. The sequenced material came from PBMCs. The CDR3 loop reads CASSLFLAEWETQYF. The CDR3 nucleotides are TGTGCCAGCAGCTTATTTTTAGCGGAGTGGGAGACCCAGTACTTC.